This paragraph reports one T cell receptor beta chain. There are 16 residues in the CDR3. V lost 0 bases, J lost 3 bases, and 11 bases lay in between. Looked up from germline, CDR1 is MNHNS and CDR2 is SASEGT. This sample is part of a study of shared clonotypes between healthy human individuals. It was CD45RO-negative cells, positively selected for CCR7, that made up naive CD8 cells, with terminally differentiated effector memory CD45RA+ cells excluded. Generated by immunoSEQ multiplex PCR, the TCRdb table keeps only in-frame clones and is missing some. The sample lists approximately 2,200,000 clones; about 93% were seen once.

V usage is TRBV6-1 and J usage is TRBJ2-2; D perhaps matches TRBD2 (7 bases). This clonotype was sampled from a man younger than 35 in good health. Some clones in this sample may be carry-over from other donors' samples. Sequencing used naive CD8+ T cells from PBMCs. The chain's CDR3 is CASSEAGRGYTGELFF. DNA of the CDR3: TGTGCCAGCAGTGAAGCGGGGAGGGGGTACACCGGGGAGCTGTTTTTT.